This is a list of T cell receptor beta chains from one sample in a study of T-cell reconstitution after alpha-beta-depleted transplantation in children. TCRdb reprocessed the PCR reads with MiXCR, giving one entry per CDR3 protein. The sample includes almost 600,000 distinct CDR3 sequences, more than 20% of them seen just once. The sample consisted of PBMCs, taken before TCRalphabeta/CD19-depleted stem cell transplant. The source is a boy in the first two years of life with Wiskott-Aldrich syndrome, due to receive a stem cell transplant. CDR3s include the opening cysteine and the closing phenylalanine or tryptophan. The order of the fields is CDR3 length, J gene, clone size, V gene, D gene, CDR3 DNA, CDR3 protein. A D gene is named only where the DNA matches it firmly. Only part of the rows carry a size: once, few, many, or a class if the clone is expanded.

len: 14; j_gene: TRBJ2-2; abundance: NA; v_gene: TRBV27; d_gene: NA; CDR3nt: TGTGCCAGCAGTTTTAACGGGTACACCGGGGAGCTGTTTTTT; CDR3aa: CASSFNGYTGELFF
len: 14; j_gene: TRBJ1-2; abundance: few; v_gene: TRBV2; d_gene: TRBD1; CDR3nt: TGTGCCAGCAGTGAAAGTAGGGGGCCTTATGGCTACACCTTC; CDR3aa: CASSESRGPYGYTF
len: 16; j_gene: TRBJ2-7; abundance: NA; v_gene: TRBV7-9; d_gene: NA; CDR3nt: TGTGCCAGCAGCCGTGGACCCATACGGAATTCCTACGAGCAGTACTTC; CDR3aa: CASSRGPIRNSYEQYF
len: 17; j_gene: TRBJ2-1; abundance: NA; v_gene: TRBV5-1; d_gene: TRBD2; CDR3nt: TGCGCCAGCAGCTTTGGACTAGCGGGTCTGGGCCCTAATGAGCAGTTCTTC; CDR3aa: CASSFGLAGLGPNEQFF
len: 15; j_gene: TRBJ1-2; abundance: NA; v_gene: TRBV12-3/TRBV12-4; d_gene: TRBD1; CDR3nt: TGTGCCAGCAGTTTAGCGCAGGACAGGATCTATGGCTACACCTTC; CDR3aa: CASSLAQDRIYGYTF
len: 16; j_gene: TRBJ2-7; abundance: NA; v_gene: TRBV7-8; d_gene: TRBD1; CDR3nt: TGTGCCAGCAGCTTAGTTGCAGGGGGCATCACCTACGAGCAGTACTTC; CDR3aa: CASSLVAGGITYEQYF
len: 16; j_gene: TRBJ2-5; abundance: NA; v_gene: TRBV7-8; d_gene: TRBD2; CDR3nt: TGTGCCAGCAGCTCAATAGGGACTAGCGGTAAAGAGACCCAGTACTTC; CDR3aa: CASSSIGTSGKETQYF
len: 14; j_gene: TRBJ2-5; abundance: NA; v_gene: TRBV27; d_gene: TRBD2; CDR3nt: TGTGCCAGCAGGGTAGCGGGAGGTGGAGAGACCCAGTACTTC; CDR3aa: CASRVAGGGETQYF
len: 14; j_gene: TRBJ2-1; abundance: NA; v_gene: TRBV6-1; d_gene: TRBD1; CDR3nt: TGTGCCAGCAGCCAAACAGGGGCCTACAATGAGCAGTTCTTC; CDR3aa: CASSQTGAYNEQFF
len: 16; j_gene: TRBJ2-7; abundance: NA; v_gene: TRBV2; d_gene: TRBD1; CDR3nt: TGTGCCAGCAGTGAAGTGGGACAGGTGAAAGCCTACGAGCAGTACTTC; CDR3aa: CASSEVGQVKAYEQYF
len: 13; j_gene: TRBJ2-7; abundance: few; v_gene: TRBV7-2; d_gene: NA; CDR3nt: TGTGCCAGCAGCTTATGGGAAGTTGGCGAGCAGTACTTC; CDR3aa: CASSLWEVGEQYF
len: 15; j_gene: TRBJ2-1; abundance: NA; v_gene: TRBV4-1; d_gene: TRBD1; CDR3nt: TGCGCCAGCAGTCCTTTGGACAGGGTTGAGAATGAGCAGTTCTTC; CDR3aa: CASSPLDRVENEQFF
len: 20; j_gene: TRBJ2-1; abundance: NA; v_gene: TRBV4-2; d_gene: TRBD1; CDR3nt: TGTGCCAGCAGCCAAGCTCCCAGGGGGAGTTTGTCGGGGCACTACAATGAGCAGTTCTTC; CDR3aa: CASSQAPRGSLSGHYNEQFF
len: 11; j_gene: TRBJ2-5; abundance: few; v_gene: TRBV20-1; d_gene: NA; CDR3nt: TGCAGTGCAGGGGCTTGGGAGACCCAGTACTTC; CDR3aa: CSAGAWETQYF
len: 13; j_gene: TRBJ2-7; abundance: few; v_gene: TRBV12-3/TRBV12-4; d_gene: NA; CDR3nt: TGTGCCAGCAGTTTGGAACTAGGAATCGAGCAGTACTTC; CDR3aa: CASSLELGIEQYF
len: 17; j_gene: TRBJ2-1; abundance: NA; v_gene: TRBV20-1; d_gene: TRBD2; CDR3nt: TGCTGTGCTAGAGCCGGATTTAGCGGGACCTTCTACAATGAGCAGTTCTTC; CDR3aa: CCARAGFSGTFYNEQFF
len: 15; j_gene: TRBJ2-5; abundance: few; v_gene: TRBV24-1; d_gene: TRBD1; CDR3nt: TGTGCCACCAGTGATCCCTGGGACAGGGTGGAGACCCAGTACTTC; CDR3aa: CATSDPWDRVETQYF
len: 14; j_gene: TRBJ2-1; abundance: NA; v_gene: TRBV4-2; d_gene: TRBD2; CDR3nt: TGTGCCAGCAGCCAAGCCCTAGCGGACAATGAGCAGTTCTTC; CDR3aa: CASSQALADNEQFF
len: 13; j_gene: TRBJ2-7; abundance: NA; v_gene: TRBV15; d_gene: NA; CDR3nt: TGTGCCACCAGCAATGGACTACTCTACGAGCAGTACTTC; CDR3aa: CATSNGLLYEQYF
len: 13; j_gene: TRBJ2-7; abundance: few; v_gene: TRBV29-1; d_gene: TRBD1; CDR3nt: TGCAGCGCGGCGGGACAGGGTGGCTACGAGCAGTACTTC; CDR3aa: CSAAGQGGYEQYF
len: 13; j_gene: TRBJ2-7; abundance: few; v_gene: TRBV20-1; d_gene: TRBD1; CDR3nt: TGCAGTGCTCTCCGGGACAGAAGTTCCGAGCAGTACTTC; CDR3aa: CSALRDRSSEQYF
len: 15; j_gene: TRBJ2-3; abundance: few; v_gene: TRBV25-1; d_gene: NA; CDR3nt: TGTGCCAGCAGTGCCTATAAGACGGGCACAGATACGCAGTATTTT; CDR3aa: CASSAYKTGTDTQYF
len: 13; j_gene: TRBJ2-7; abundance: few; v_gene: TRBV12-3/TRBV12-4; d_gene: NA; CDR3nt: TGTGCCAGCAGCCCACTAACAACCTACGAGCAGTACTTC; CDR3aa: CASSPLTTYEQYF
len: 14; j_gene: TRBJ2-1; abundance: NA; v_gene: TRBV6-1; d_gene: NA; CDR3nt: TGTGCCATACGGGCCGTAGGAGAGGGCAATGAGCAGTTCTTC; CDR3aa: CAIRAVGEGNEQFF
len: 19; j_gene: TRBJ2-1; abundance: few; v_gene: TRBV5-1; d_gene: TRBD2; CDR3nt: TGCGCCAGCAGCTTGGCTCGGGGAGCGGGAGTAGTATCCTACAATGAGCAGTTCTTC; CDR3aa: CASSLARGAGVVSYNEQFF
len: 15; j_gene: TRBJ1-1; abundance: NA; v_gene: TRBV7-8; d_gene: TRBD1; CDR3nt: TGTGCCAGCAGCTCTACCAGGGGGCCAAAACGTGAAGCTTTCTTT; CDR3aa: CASSSTRGPKREAFF
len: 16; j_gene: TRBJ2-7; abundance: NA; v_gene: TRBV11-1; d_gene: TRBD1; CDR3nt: TGTGCCAGCAGCTTAGCCGGGACAGGGGGCATCGGCGAGCAGTACTTC; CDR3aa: CASSLAGTGGIGEQYF
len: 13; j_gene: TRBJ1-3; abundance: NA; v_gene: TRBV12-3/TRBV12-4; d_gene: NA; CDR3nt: TGTGCCAGCGTTGGAGACTCTGGAAACACCATATATTTT; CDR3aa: CASVGDSGNTIYF
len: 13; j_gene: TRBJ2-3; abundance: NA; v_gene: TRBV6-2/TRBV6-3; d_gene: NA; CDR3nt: TGTGCCAGCAGCTCCACTCGCACAGATACGCAGTATTTT; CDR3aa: CASSSTRTDTQYF
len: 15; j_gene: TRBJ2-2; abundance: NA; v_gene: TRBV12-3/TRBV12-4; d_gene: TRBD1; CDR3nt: TGTGCCAGCAGTTTAGTCCCCAGGGGGCCCGGGGAGCTGTTTTTT; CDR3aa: CASSLVPRGPGELFF
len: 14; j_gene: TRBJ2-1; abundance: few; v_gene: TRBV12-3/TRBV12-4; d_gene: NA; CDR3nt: TGTGCCAGCAGCACCTCGGACCGGCGCGATGAGCAGTTCTTC; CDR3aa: CASSTSDRRDEQFF
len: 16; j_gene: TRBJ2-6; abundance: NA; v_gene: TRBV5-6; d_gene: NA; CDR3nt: TGTGCCAGCAGCTCCTTGGAGGGACCTGGGGCCAACGTCCTGACTTTC; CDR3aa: CASSSLEGPGANVLTF
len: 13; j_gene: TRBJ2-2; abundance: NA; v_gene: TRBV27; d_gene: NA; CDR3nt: TGTGCCAGCAGTTTTCTAGGGGTCGGGGAGCTGTTTTTT; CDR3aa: CASSFLGVGELFF
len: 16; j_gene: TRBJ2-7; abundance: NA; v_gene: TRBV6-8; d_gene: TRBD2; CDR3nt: TGTGCCAGCAGTTACTCCGGACTAGCGGGAGGGTTGGAGCAGTACTTC; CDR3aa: CASSYSGLAGGLEQYF
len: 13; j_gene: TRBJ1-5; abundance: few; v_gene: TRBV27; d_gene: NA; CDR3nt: TGTGCCAGCAGTTCCTACCTTAATCAGCCCCAGCATTTT; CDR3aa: CASSSYLNQPQHF
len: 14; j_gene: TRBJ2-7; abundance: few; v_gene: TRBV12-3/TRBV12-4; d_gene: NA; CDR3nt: TGTGCCAGCAGAGACCCCAGGGTCGTGGACGAGCAGTACTTC; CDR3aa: CASRDPRVVDEQYF
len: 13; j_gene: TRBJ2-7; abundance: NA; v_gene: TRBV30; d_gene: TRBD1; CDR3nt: TGTGCCTGGAAACGGACAGGGGGCGTCGAGCAGTACTTC; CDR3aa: CAWKRTGGVEQYF
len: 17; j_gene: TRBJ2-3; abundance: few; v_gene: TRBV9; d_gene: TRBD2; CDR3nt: TGTGCCAGCAGCGTAGCAAAAACTAGCGACAGCACAGATACGCAGTATTTT; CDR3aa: CASSVAKTSDSTDTQYF
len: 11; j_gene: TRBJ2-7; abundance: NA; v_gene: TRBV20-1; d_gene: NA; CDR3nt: TGCAGTGCTAGAGGCTTTTACGAGCAGTACTTC; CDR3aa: CSARGFYEQYF
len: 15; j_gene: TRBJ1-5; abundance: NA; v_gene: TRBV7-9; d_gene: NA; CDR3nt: TGTGCCAGCAGCCCCCCGGGGGTTGTAGAACAGCCCCAGCATTTT; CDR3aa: CASSPPGVVEQPQHF
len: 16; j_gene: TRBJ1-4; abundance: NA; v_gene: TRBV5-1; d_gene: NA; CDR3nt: TGCGCCAGCTCTCGACCGAAGAACATACCTAATGAAAAACTGTTTTTT; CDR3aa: CASSRPKNIPNEKLFF
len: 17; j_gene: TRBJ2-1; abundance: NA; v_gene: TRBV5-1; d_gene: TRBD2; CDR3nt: TGCGCCAGCAGCTCGGGCGCTAGCGGCAGCTCCTACAATGAGCAGTTCTTC; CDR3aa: CASSSGASGSSYNEQFF
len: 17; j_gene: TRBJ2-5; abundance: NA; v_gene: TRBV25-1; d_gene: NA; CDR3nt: TGTGCCAGCAGTGAGACCCCCTCCGACGGTTTCGGGGGGACCCAGTACTTC; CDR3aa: CASSETPSDGFGGTQYF
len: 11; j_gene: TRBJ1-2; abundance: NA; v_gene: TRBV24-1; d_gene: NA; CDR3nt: TGTGCCAACCCACAGGGACCTGGCTACACCTTC; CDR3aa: CANPQGPGYTF
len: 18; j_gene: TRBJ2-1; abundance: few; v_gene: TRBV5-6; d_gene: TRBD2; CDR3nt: TGTGCCAGCAGCTTTAGACTAGCGGGACATAGCTCCTACAATGAGCAGTTCTTC; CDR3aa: CASSFRLAGHSSYNEQFF
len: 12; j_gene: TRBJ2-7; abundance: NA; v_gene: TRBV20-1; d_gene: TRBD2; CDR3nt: TGCAGTGCCACCGGGACTAACGACGAGCAGTACTTC; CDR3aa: CSATGTNDEQYF
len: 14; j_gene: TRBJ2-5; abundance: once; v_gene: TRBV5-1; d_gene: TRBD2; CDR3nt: TGCGCCAGCAGCTCAACGACTAGCAAAGAGACCCAGTACTTC; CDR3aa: CASSSTTSKETQYF
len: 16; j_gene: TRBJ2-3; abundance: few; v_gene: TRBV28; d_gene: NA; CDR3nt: TGTGCCAGCACCCCCTCGGGGTCCAGTAGCACAGATACGCAGTATTTT; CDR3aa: CASTPSGSSSTDTQYF
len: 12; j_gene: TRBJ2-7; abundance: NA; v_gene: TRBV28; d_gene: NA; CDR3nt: TGTGCCAGCAGCCCGTTTTCTACCGAGCAGTACTTC; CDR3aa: CASSPFSTEQYF